The 9 T cell receptor beta chains given below trace back to one sample, sequenced in a study of blood T cell repertoires in COVID-19. Clones were sequenced by immunoSEQ multiplex PCR, and TCRdb holds only the in-frame ones, with some missing. This repertoire shows about 26,000 clones, roughly 90% found once; its top ten account for around 2.8%. Sequenced input: peripheral blood. The receptors shown here come from a human donor in a cohort sampled during active COVID-19.

V gene TRBV6-5 combines with J gene TRBJ1-5; D is undetermined. CDR1 is MNHEY, CDR2 SVGAGI, per germline. Trimming cost V 0 bases and J 4 bases, with 4 bases left between them. CDR3 size: 13 residues. This chain's CDR3 is CASSYSRNQPQHF. CDR3 DNA: TGTGCCAGCAGTTACTCGAGGAATCAGCCCCAGCATTTT.

This chain uses TRBV30 with TRBJ1-3; D is unresolved. CDR3 length equals 13 residues. V gave up 3 bases and J gave up 0 bases, with 6 bases separating them. Germline CDR1 and CDR2: GTSNPN and SVGIG (reference sequence). CDR3 in amino acids: CAWSLNSGNTIYF. CDR3 in DNA: TGTGCCTGGAGCTTAAACTCTGGAAACACCATATATTTT.

V and J are TRBV7-9 and TRBJ2-7; TRBD1 agrees at 8 bases. Germline V gives CDR1 SEHNR, CDR2 FQNEAQ (reference sequence). The CDR3 covers 14 residues. Trimming cost V 5 bases and J 5 bases; bases outside gene matches: 8. The CDR3 nucleotides are TGTGCCAGCAGCCCCAGGGACAGGAGGAACGAGCAGTACTTC. This codes for CASSPRDRRNEQYF. Looking up the rest from reference TRBV7-9 and TRBJ2-7 gives the full variable domain: DTGVSQNPRHKITKRGQNVTFRCDPISEHNRLYWYRQTLGQGPEFLTYFQNEAQLEKSRLLSDRFSAERPKGSFSTLEIQRTEQGDSAMYLCASSPRDRRNEQYFGPGTRLTVT.

The rearrangement links TRBV3-1 (or the pseudogene TRBV3-2) to TRBJ2-4; D perhaps matches TRBD1 (7 bases). This CDR3 is built from 17 residues. Per the germline V gene, CDR1 is LGHDT and CDR2 is YNNKEL (reference sequence). Trimming removed 0 bases at V and 0 bases at J, with 12 bases between. CDR3 bases: TGTGCCAGCAGCCAAGACCCAGGGGGACTAGCCAAAAACATTCAGTACTTC. Translating gives CASSQDPGGLAKNIQYF.

The chain links TRBV7-3 to TRBJ2-5, with D maybe TRBD1 (6 bases). CDR1 and CDR2 (germline): SGHTA, FQGTGA. Trimming took 2 bases from V and 4 from J, leaving 14 bases between them. The CDR3 spans 15 residues. The CDR3 spells CASSLQGLGPETQYF. In DNA, the CDR3 is TGTGCCAGCAGCTTACAGGGGTTGGGCCCAGAGACCCAGTACTTC. Variable domain in full (rest from reference TRBV7-3 and TRBJ2-5): GAGVSQTPSNKVTEKGKYVELRCDPISGHTALYWYRQSLGQGPEFLIYFQGTGAADDSGLPNDRFFAVRPEGSVSTLKIQRTERGDSAVYLCASSLQGLGPETQYFGPGTRLLVL.

V and J are TRBV11-2 and TRBJ1-2; D call uncertain. V was trimmed by 5 bases and J by 5 bases, leaving 18 bases between them. The CDR3 totals 15 residues. In germline, CDR1 is SGHAT, CDR2 FQNNGV. The CDR3 protein is CASSRSGSPVYGYTF. The CDR3 DNA sequence: TGTGCCAGCAGCCGGAGCGGAAGTCCAGTATATGGCTACACCTTC.

In nucleotides, the CDR3 is TGTGCCAGCAGTGTTGCAGCGGGCACTGAAGCTTTCTTT. Its protein product is CASSVAAGTEAFF. This chain uses TRBV25-1 with TRBJ1-1; D call uncertain. CDR3 length: 13 amino acids. V shed 4 bases and J shed 4 bases, with 10 bases lying between them. Germline CDR1 reads MGHDK; CDR2 reads SYGVNS.

In its sample, this clone was seen once. The V gene is TRBV7-3, the J gene TRBJ2-4; 7 bases fit TRBD2. Trimming at V came to 3 bases and at J to 8 bases, leaving 10 bases not matched to a gene. Germline CDR1 reads SGHTA; CDR2 reads FQGTGA. The CDR3 is 15 amino acids. The DNA for the CDR3 is TGTGCCAGCAGCTTGGCGTCTAGCGGTGGGTACATTCAGTACTTC. Protein: CASSLASSGGYIQYF.

This clone appeared once. J is TRBJ1-6 and V is TRBV7-2; 10 bases are a match to TRBD1. The CDR3 extends over 16 amino acids. Germline trimming cut 4 bases from V and 9 bases from J; bases unmatched to any gene: 9. Germline V CDR1 and CDR2: SGHTA, FQGNSA. CDR3 in amino acids: CASSSTTGGIGSPLHF. The CDR3 DNA reads TGTGCCAGCAGCTCCACGACAGGGGGCATAGGTTCACCCCTCCACTTT.